This entry lists 27 T cell receptor beta chains sequenced from one sample in a study of technical replicates of blood from a handful of donors. Libraries were prepared by immunoSEQ multiplex PCR; TCRdb keeps only in-frame clonotypes and omits some of them. The data contain fewer than 13,000 clones, roughly 94% of them seen just once; the ten biggest clones take up 7% to 8.5%. The specimen sequenced was PBMCs. All receptors come from a human donor in good health.

This chain uses TRBV28 with TRBJ2-7, with TRBD2 identical over 13 bases. V lost 5 bases, J lost 2 bases, and 3 bases stayed unmatched. Germline V gene sequence: CDR1 MDHEN, CDR2 SYDVKM. This CDR3 region has 15 residues. CDR3 sequence reads: CASSPTSGRAYEQYF. As DNA, the CDR3 is TGTGCCAGCAGTCCTACTAGCGGGAGGGCCTACGAGCAGTACTTC.

This chain connects TRBV25-1 to TRBJ1-1, with 7 bases matching TRBD1. CDR1 and CDR2 (germline): MGHDK, SYGVNS. The CDR3 has 16 amino acids. Germline trimming cut 4 bases from V and 0 bases from J; bases unmatched to any gene: 8. The CDR3 here is CASSGSGTALNTEAFF. The CDR3 coding sequence is TGTGCCAGCAGTGGATCCGGGACAGCACTGAACACTGAAGCTTTCTTT.

This clone was counted only a few times. This CDR3 is also generated by other DNA sequences in the sample. The chain links TRBV6-6 to TRBJ1-5; D is possibly TRBD1 (6 bases). The length of the CDR3 is 12 residues. The V and J ends lost 7 bases and 4 bases respectively, with 8 bases between them. CDR1 MNHNY and CDR2 SVGAGI come from the germline V gene (reference sequence). The CDR3 protein is CASTQGNQPQHF. In DNA form, the CDR3 reads TGTGCCAGCACTCAGGGGAATCAGCCCCAGCATTTT.

A single count supports this clone. The chain recombines TRBV25-1 with TRBJ2-7; D is perhaps TRBD1 (5 bases). This CDR3 has 16 amino acids. V was shortened by 3 bases and J by 5 bases, with 20 bases between the two germline ends. Per germline, CDR1 MGHDK and CDR2 SYGVNS. The CDR3 DNA is TGTGCCAGCAGTGATTTCGGGCAGGGAATCACCAACGAGCAGTACTTC. Translated: CASSDFGQGITNEQYF.

The CDR3 DNA reads TGTGCCAGCAGTGATCCCGGAGGGGGCAATCAGCCCCAGCATTTT. Its protein is CASSDPGGGNQPQHF. The chain is built from TRBV6-1 and TRBJ1-5, with D possibly matching TRBD1 (5 bases). V was pared by 3 bases and J by 2 bases, with 11 bases between. Germline V gene lookup returns CDR1 MNHNS and CDR2 SASEGT. The CDR3 is 15 amino acids.

The genes are TRBV5-4 and TRBJ2-1, with 8 bases lining up with TRBD2. The V gene end was trimmed by 0 bases and the J gene end by 9 bases; junction bases not matched to a gene: 5. This CDR3 has 14 residues. Germline CDR1 SGHNT, CDR2 YYREEE (reference sequence). DNA for the CDR3: TGTGCCAGCAGCTTGGGCCTGAGCGGGAGTGAGCAGTTCTTC. Amino acids: CASSLGLSGSEQFF.

This chain connects TRBV6-4 to TRBJ2-6, with TRBD2 matching over 11 bases. The CDR3 consists of 17 residues. CDR1 MRHNA and CDR2 SNTAGT come from the germline V gene. The J segment lost 0 bases and the V segment lost 2 bases, leaving 0 bases of the junction unmatched. The CDR3 coding sequence is TGTGCCAGCAGTGACGGGACTAGCGGCTCTGGGGCCAACGTCCTGACTTTC. Amino acid sequence: CASSDGTSGSGANVLTF.

The chain couples TRBV13 to TRBJ2-3; TRBD2 agrees at 9 bases. Unmatched junction bases numbered 8, after V lost 1 base and J lost 3 bases. The CDR3 extends over 17 amino acids. Germline values: CDR1 PRHDT, CDR2 FYEKMQ (reference sequence). The CDR3 spells CASSLVTSGRRTDTQYF. CDR3 nucleotides: TGTGCCAGCAGCTTAGTGACTAGCGGACGGAGGACAGATACGCAGTATTTT.

The chain joins TRBV6-1 to TRBJ2-2; D gene unclear. The length of the CDR3 is 14 residues. V lost 0 bases to trimming and J lost 5 bases, with 7 bases between them. Germline V gene lookup returns CDR1 MNHNS and CDR2 SASEGT. The DNA for the CDR3 is TGTGCCAGCAGTGAAGCGCCGGAGACCGGGGAGCTGTTTTTT. This encodes CASSEAPETGELFF.

V and J are TRBV28 and TRBJ2-2, with TRBD1 matching over 10 bases. V trimming: 5 bases; J trimming: 6 bases; junction bases outside the gene matches: 12. Germline lookup yields CDR1 MDHEN and CDR2 SYDVKM. This CDR3 is 17 amino acids long. CDR3 amino acids: CASSTPTGGVWAGELFF. DNA of the CDR3: TGTGCCAGCAGTACCCCGACAGGGGGCGTATGGGCCGGGGAGCTGTTTTTT.

The chain uses TRBV11-2 and TRBJ2-3; a possible D gene is TRBD2 (5 bases). Germline V gene lookup returns CDR1 SGHAT and CDR2 FQNNGV. The CDR3 loop spans 17 amino acids. The V end lost 1 base, the J end lost 0 bases, and 14 bases lay between the germline ends. The CDR3, as DNA: TGTGCCAGCAGCTTAGGTAGCGTACCCACTAGCACAGATACGCAGTATTTT. Its translation is CASSLGSVPTSTDTQYF.

The chain joins TRBV19 to TRBJ2-7; a weak D match, TRBD1 (5 bases). The CDR3 has 16 amino acids. Germline loops: CDR1 LNHDA, CDR2 SQIVND (reference sequence). Between the trimmed V and J ends, which lost 5 bases and 4 bases, there was a span of 21 bases. CDR3 residues: CASSRNRQPKGYEQYF. CDR3 nucleotide sequence: TGTGCCAGTAGTCGCAACAGACAGCCCAAGGGGTACGAGCAGTACTTC.

CDR3 in amino acids: CASSYSLRAGTEAFF. CDR3 nucleotide sequence: TGTGCCAGCAGTTACTCGTTGCGGGCGGGGACTGAAGCTTTCTTT. The V call is TRBV6-5, the J call TRBJ1-1, with D hard to call. CDR1 and CDR2 from the germline V gene are MNHEY and SVGAGI. The CDR3 length is 15 residues. Trimming left V 0 bases short and J 5 bases short, with 13 bases between.

The V gene is TRBV28, the J gene TRBJ2-7, with D perhaps matching TRBD2 (6 bases). CDR1 and CDR2 from the germline V gene are MDHEN and SYDVKM. The V end was cut by 2 bases, the J end by 2 bases, with 10 bases between. The CDR3 spans 14 residues. CDR3 in DNA: TGTGCCAGCAGTTTAGTGAAGCGGGCCTACGAGCAGTACTTC. Encoded protein: CASSLVKRAYEQYF.

The chain joins TRBV5-4 to TRBJ2-1, with 15 bases identical to TRBD2. The V gene end was trimmed by 5 bases and the J gene end by 8 bases; junction bases not matched to a gene: 14. The CDR3 sequence is 18 residues long. Per the germline V gene, CDR1 is SGHNT and CDR2 is YYREEE (reference sequence). As DNA, the CDR3 is TGTGCCAGCAGTTCCGGGACTAGCGGGAGGTTATGGTTCCATGAGCAGTTCTTC. It codes for CASSSGTSGRLWFHEQFF.

This clone occurred a few times. In nucleotides, the CDR3 is TGTGCCAGCAGCTTAACCCTACACACCGGGGAGCTGTTTTTT. Residues: CASSLTLHTGELFF. V usage is TRBV7-3 and J usage is TRBJ2-2; D remains ambiguous. The CDR3 contains 14 residues. Looked up from germline, CDR1 is SGHTA and CDR2 is FQGTGA. Trimming cost V 0 bases and J 3 bases, with 5 bases left between them.

Only one count was recorded for this clone. The chain links TRBV6-1 to TRBJ2-1, with a possible D match to TRBD1 (6 bases). CDR1 MNHNS and CDR2 SASEGT come from the germline V gene. Trimming removed 8 bases at V and 7 bases at J, with 21 bases between. The CDR3 is 15 amino acids. Here the CDR3 DNA reads TGTGCCAGCTCCTCTCAGGGGATCGCAACGAATGAGCAGTTCTTC. Residues: CASSSQGIATNEQFF.

The V gene is TRBV4-2, the J gene TRBJ1-1, with 8 bases lining up with TRBD1. There are 16 residues in the CDR3. V was pared by 3 bases and J by 4 bases, with 10 bases of the junction left unmatched. Germline V gene data show CDR1 as LGHNA and CDR2 as YNFKEQ. CDR3 sequence reads: CASSHPPGQGVTEAFF. For the CDR3, the DNA is TGTGCCAGCAGCCACCCTCCTGGACAGGGCGTCACTGAAGCTTTCTTT.

This chain joins TRBV18 and TRBJ1-1; D call uncertain. The CDR3 is made up of 12 amino acids. Germline V gene data show CDR1 as KGHSH and CDR2 as LQKENI. Trimming stripped 1 base from V and 7 bases from J, with 7 bases between. CDR3 sequence (DNA): TGTGCCAGCTCACCACTCCGAGTTGAAGCTTTCTTT. Residues: CASSPLRVEAFF.

The chain combines TRBV27 with TRBJ1-2; D ambiguous. With 2 bases removed from V and 3 bases from J, the gap between germline ends came to 10 bases. The CDR3 length is 14 residues. Germline V gene lookup returns CDR1 MNHEY and CDR2 SMNVEV (reference sequence). The CDR3 spells CASSLGATHYGYTF. CDR3 nucleotide sequence: TGTGCCAGCAGTTTAGGAGCGACCCACTATGGCTACACCTTC.

The chain links TRBV6-1 to TRBJ2-1, with 10 bases identical to TRBD2. V was clipped by 1 base and J by 3 bases; unmatched bases: 3. Germline V gives CDR1 MNHNS, CDR2 SASEGT. This CDR3 comprises 16 residues. CDR3 region: CASSEETSGHYNEQFF. The CDR3 nucleotides read TGTGCCAGCAGTGAAGAGACTAGCGGGCACTACAATGAGCAGTTCTTC.

The V gene is TRBV29-1, the J gene TRBJ2-3; tentatively, D is TRBD2 (6 bases). The CDR3 has 14 amino acids. CDR1 is SQVTM, CDR2 ANQGSEA, per germline. V dropped 5 bases and J dropped 6 bases, with 18 bases sitting between them. The CDR3 here is CSVFQAGGADTQYF. The CDR3 DNA reads as TGCAGCGTTTTTCAAGCGGGCGGGGCGGATACGCAGTATTTT.

This sequence joins TRBV30 and TRBJ1-1, with D perhaps TRBD1 (6 bases). The CDR3 has 13 residues. Germline CDR1 is GTSNPN and CDR2 is SVGIG (reference sequence). With 2 bases removed from V and 5 bases from J, the gap between germline ends came to 12 bases. CDR3 sequence: CAWSPQGRTEAFF. DNA for the CDR3: TGTGCCTGGAGTCCCCAGGGGCGGACTGAAGCTTTCTTT.

The chain uses TRBV15 and TRBJ2-5; D may be TRBD2 (8 bases). CDR1 and CDR2 (germline): LNHNV, YYDKDF (reference sequence). The V end lost 4 bases, the J end lost 5 bases, and 20 bases lay between the germline ends. The CDR3 loop spans 16 amino acids. The chain's CDR3 is CATSTGRGLTGETQYF. Here the CDR3 DNA reads TGTGCCACCAGCACCGGGAGGGGGCTCACGGGGGAGACCCAGTACTTC.

The chain has TRBV12-5 and TRBJ2-7, with 7 positions matching TRBD1. Germline assignment: CDR1 LGHNT and CDR2 FRNRAP. This CDR3 is built from 17 residues. Trimming removed 1 base from V and 4 bases from J; junction bases left unmatched: 13. CDR3 protein: CASGLALLQGSSYEQYF. DNA of the CDR3: TGTGCTAGTGGTTTGGCCCTCCTACAGGGGTCCTCGTACGAGCAGTACTTC.

Only one count was recorded for this clone. The rearrangement links TRBV5-1 to TRBJ1-1; D is unresolved. Germline CDR1 is SGHRS and CDR2 is YFSETQ. Trimming took off 0 bases at V and 6 bases at J, with 12 bases between the two ends. The CDR3 consists of 14 residues. CDR3 coding DNA: TGCGCCAGCAGCTTGGCAGTCCCTGAGGCTGAAGCTTTCTTT. It encodes CASSLAVPEAEAFF.

The chain combines TRBV30 with TRBJ1-5; D not certain. Trimming left V 7 bases short and J 3 bases short, with 7 bases between. Looked up from germline, CDR1 is GTSNPN and CDR2 is SVGIG (reference sequence). This CDR3 has 11 amino acids. The CDR3 spells CASIFNQPQHF. CDR3 in DNA: TGTGCCTCTATCTTCAATCAGCCCCAGCATTTT. Using reference TRBV30 and TRBJ1-5 for the parts outside the CDR3, the full variable domain is SQTIHQWPATLVQPVGSPLSLECTVEGTSNPNLYWYRQAAGRGLQLLFYSVGIGQISSEVPQNLSASRPQDRQFILSSKKLLLSDSGFYLCASIFNQPQHFGDGTRLSIL.